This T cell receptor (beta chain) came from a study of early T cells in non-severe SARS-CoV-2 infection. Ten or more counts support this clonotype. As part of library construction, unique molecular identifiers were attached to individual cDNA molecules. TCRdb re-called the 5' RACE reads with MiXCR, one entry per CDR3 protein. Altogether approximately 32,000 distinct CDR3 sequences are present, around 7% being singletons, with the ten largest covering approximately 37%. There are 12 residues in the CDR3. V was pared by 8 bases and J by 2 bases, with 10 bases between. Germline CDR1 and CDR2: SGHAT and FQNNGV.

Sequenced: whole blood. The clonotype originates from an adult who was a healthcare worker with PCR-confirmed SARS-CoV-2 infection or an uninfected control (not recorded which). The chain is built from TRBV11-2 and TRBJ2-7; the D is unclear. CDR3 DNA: TGTGCCAGCGCCATCTCCCCCTACGAGCAGTACTTC. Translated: CASAISPYEQYF. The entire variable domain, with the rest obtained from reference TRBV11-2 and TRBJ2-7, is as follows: EAGVAQSPRYKIIEKRQSVAFWCNPISGHATLYWYQQILGQGPKLLIQFQNNGVVDDSQLPKDRFSAERLKGVDSTLKIQPAKLEDSAVYLCASAISPYEQYFGPGTRLTVT.